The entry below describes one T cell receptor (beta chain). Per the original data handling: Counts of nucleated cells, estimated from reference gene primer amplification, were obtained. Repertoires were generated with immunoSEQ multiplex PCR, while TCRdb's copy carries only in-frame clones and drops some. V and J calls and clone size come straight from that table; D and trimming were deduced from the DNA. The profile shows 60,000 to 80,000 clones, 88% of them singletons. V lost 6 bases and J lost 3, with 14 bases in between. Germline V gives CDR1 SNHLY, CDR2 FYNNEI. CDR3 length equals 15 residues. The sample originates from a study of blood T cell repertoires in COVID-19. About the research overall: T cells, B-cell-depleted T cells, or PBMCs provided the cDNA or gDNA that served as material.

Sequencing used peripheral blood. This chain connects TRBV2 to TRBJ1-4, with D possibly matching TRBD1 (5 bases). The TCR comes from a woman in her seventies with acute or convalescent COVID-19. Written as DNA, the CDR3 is TGTGCCAGCAGAGGTGGGGGGACCTCTAATGAAAAACTGTTTTTT. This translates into CASRGGGTSNEKLFF.